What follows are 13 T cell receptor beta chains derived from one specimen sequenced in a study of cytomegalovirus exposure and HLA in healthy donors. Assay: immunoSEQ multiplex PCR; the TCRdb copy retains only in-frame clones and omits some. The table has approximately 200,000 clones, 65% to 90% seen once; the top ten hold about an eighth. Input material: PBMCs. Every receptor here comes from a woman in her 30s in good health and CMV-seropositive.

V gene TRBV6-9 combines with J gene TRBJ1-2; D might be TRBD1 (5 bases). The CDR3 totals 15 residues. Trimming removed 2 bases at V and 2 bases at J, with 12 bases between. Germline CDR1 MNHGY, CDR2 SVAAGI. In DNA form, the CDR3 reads TGTGCCAGCAGTTATGGGGCAGGCCCCAACTATGGCTACACCTTC. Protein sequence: CASSYGAGPNYGYTF.

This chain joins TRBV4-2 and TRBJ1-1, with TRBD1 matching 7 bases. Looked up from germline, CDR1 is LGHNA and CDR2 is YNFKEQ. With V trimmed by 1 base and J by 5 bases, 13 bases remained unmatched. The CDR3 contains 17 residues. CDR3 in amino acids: CASSQALKTGAYTEAFF. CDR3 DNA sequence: TGTGCCAGCAGCCAAGCCTTAAAAACAGGGGCTTATACTGAAGCTTTCTTT.

Here the CDR3 reads CASSSLVTGELFF. The CDR3 nucleotides are TGTGCCAGCAGTAGCCTAGTCACCGGGGAGCTGTTTTTT. The chain carries TRBV28 and TRBJ2-2, with D uncertain. CDR3 size: 13 residues. Germline CDR1 and CDR2: MDHEN and SYDVKM. The ends were cut back, 5 bases at V and 4 bases at J, with 8 bases in the middle.

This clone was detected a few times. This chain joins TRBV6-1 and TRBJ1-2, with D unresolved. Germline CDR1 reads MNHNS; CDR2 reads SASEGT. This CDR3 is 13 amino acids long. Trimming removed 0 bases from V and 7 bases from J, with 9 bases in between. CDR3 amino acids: CASSEAWRSGYTF. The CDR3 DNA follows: TGTGCCAGCAGTGAAGCGTGGAGGTCTGGCTACACCTTC.

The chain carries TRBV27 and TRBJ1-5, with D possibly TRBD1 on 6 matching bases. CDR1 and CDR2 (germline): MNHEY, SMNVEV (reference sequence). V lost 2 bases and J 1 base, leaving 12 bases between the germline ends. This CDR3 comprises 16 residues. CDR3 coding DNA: TGTGCCAGCAGTTTAGGGGGGGCGCGGAGCAATCAGCCCCAGCATTTT. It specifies CASSLGGARSNQPQHF.

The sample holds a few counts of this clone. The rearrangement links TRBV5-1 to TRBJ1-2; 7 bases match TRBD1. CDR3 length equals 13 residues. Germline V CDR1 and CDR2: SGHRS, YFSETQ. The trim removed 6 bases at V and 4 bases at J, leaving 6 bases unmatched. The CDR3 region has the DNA TGCGCCAGCAACACAGGGGACGGCTATGGCTACACCTTC. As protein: CASNTGDGYGYTF.

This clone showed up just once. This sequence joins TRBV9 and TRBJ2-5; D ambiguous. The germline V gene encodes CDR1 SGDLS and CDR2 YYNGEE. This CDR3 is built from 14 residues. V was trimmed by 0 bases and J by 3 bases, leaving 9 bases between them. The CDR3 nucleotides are TGTGCCAGCAGCGTAGCCCCAACAGAAGAGACCCAGTACTTC. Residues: CASSVAPTEETQYF.

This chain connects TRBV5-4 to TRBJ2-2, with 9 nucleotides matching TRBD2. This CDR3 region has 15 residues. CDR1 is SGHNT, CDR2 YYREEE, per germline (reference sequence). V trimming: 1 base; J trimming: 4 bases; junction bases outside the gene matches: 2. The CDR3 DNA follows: TGTGCCAGCAGCTTGCCAGCGGGAGGCACCGGGGAGCTGTTTTTT. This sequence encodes CASSLPAGGTGELFF.

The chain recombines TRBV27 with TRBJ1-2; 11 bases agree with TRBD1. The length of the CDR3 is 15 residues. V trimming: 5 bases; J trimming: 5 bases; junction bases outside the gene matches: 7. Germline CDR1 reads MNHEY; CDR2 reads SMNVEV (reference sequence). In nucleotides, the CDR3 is TGTGCCAGCAGTCCTGGACAGGGGGCAGGGTATGGCTACACCTTC. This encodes CASSPGQGAGYGYTF.

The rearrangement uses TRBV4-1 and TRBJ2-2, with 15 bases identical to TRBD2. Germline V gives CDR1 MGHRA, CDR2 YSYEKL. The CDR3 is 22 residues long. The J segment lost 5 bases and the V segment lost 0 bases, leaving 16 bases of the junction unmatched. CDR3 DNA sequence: TGCGCCAGCAGCCAAGACGCCGAACCGGGACTAGCGGGAGGTTCGGCGACCGGGGAGCTGTTTTTT. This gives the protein CASSQDAEPGLAGGSATGELFF.

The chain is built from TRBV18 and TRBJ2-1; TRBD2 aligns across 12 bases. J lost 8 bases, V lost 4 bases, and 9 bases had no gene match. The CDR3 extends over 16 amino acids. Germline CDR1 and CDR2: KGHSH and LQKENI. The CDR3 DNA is TGTGCCAGCTCACGAAGACTAGCGGGAGAAGGGGATGAGCAGTTCTTC. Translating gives CASSRRLAGEGDEQFF.

The CDR3 sequence: CASGLAAAGVEQFF. CDR3 DNA: TGCGCCAGCGGACTAGCCGCCGCCGGTGTTGAGCAGTTCTTC. The rearrangement joins TRBV5-1 to TRBJ2-1; TRBD2 matches at 8 bases. Trimming took 7 bases from V and 9 from J; bases not matched to a gene: 12. Germline V CDR1 and CDR2: SGHRS, YFSETQ. There are 14 residues in the CDR3.

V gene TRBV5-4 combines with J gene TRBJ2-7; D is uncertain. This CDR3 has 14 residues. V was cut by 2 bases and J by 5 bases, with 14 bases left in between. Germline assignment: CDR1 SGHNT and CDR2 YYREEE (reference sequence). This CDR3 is CASSFAGPGNEQYF. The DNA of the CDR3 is TGTGCCAGCAGCTTTGCTGGCCCAGGCAACGAGCAGTACTTC.